This T cell receptor beta chain stems from a study of metastatic and nonmetastatic thyroid tumors. Across the whole study: Samples came from malignant and benign thyroid patients, and repertoires were compared across blood and tumor or nodule tissue. Regarding the study as a whole: Significantly higher TCR beta diversity was reportedly seen in malignant thyroid tumors than benign nodules, in blood and tumor.

The CDR3 extends over 13 amino acids. In germline, CDR1 is MNHNS, CDR2 SASEGT. V was clipped by 5 bases and J by 1 base, with 8 bases between them. This clone has a handful of counts. Its antigen is unknown. All patients were untreated before thyroid surgery. In the original analysis: A distant-metastasis classifier for papillary thyroid cancer was built using CDR3 differences across clinicopathological groups. TCRdb called clones again from the PCR reads with MiXCR. TCRdb's processing, not the study's, gives the V and J calls here. Among roughly 50,000 clones listed, around 20% were seen once. Sequencing was carried out using blood. The chain carries TRBV6-1 and TRBJ1-1, with D possibly being TRBD1 (5 bases). The source of this sequence is a male donor with papillary thyroid cancer or a benign thyroid nodule (not recorded which). Some clones in this sample may be carry-over from other donors' samples. CDR3 region: CASSRGPNTEAFF. The CDR3 DNA reads TGTGCCAGCAGTAGGGGCCCGAACACTGAAGCTTTCTTT.